Listed below are T cell receptor beta chains from one sample, sequenced in a study of blood T cell repertoires in COVID-19. Profiled with immunoSEQ multiplex PCR; TCRdb holds only in-frame clones, not every one. The table shows nearly 25,000 clones, with over 55% occurring only once. Sequencing was done on a sample of peripheral blood. These receptors were obtained from a woman older than 75 with acute or convalescent COVID-19. Each CDR3 is given with its conserved first and last residue.

>14|TRBJ2-2|TRBV7-9
CASSSTGDTGELFF
>15|TRBJ2-1|TRBV5-1
CASSPGTSGVGEQFF
>14|TRBJ1-6|TRBV27
CASSYEGGITPLHF
>13|TRBJ2-3|TRBV5-8
CASRASGTDTQYF
>14|TRBJ1-2|TRBV19
CASSMGPGDRGYTF
>19|TRBJ2-1|TRBV4-1
CASSQDAPASGGAYNEQFF
>13|TRBJ1-1|TRBV6-1
CASSERGETEAFF
>13|TRBJ2-2|TRBV7-9
CASSTHGGGELFF
>16|TRBJ1-5|TRBV6-2/TRBV6-3
CASSDPGQRRNQPQHF
>14|TRBJ1-1|TRBV7-2
CASIKGRENTEAFF
>14|TRBJ2-1|TRBV5-1
CASSLGSYSDEQFF
>15|TRBJ2-3|TRBV6-6
CASSQGQGSTDTQYF
>15|TRBJ2-1|TRBV11-3
CASSSGTSIYNEQFF
>18|TRBJ1-5|TRBV28
CASSPGGHLRFSNQPQHF
>14|TRBJ2-2|TRBV11-2
CASRPTGPTGELFF
>14|TRBJ2-1|TRBV9
CASSVALAINEQFF
>14|TRBJ2-5|TRBV18
CASSPSKGAETQYF
>15|TRBJ2-2|TRBV19
CASSTGTGDTGELFF
>16|TRBJ2-2|TRBV2
CASSEARLVDTGELFF
>16|TRBJ2-2|TRBV13
CASSLGLAGNTGELFF
>12|TRBJ1-2|TRBV7-2
CASSPRTAGYTF
>12|TRBJ2-3|TRBV4-3
CASSLSGDTQYF
>12|TRBJ2-1|TRBV10-3
CAISERENEQFF
>15|TRBJ2-3|TRBV6-5
CASREDYRVGDTQYF
>15|TRBJ2-7|TRBV28
CASSLSGPDLYEQYF
>11|TRBJ2-3|TRBV20-1
CSAPDFYTQYF
>18|TRBJ2-1|TRBV15
CATSRTPFVPGLAREQFF
>13|TRBJ1-2|TRBV29-1
CSVDIWGLSGYTF
>17|TRBJ2-1|TRBV28
CASMSGGLQSSYNEQFF
>14|TRBJ2-2|TRBV11-2
CASSRTARTGELFF
>14|TRBJ2-7|TRBV7-2
CASSSQSGNYEQYF
>19|TRBJ1-5|TRBV7-2
CASSLAGTGGGMDNQPQHF
>15|TRBJ1-2|TRBV5-1
CASSFGQHLDYGYTF
>14|TRBJ1-2|TRBV30
CAWSVPPGLHGYTF
>19|TRBJ2-1|TRBV7-9
CASTPAGGDLISSYNEQFF
>17|TRBJ2-2|TRBV19
CASSIGGTPRNTGELFF
>14|TRBJ2-7|TRBV5-6
CASSFGRGLGEQYF
>13|TRBJ1-2|TRBV28
CASSFSQGYGYTF
>15|TRBJ2-7|TRBV3-1/TRBV3-2
CASSQATGQGREQYF
>18|TRBJ2-3|TRBV3-1/TRBV3-2
CASSQDGTSGVSTDTQYF
>15|TRBJ1-2|TRBV14
CASSQLDRGSDGYTF
>16|TRBJ1-6|TRBV4-1
CASSQETTRYNSPLHF